This TCR beta chain is from a study of T-cell memory formation after mild COVID-19. Study-wide points: Mostly located in CM and EM were contracting CD4+ clones, with contracting CD8+ clones located in EMRA. Clones contracting over day 15 to 85 were CD4/CD8 balanced, with later expanders leaning CD4+. Pre-infection memory harbored some responding clones, suggesting cross-reactive memory joined.

UMIs and sample barcodes were carried by the TCR alpha and TCR beta cDNA libraries that 5'RACE produced using constant-segment primers. One entry per CDR3 protein results from TCRdb running MiXCR on the 5' RACE reads. The sample has roughly 510,000 distinct CDR3 sequences, 15% to 20% seen once. The length of the CDR3 is 17 residues. The germline CDR1 and CDR2 sequences are MGHRA and YSYEKL. V was pared by 0 bases and J by 2 bases, with 14 bases between. As to this clonotype: Its antigen remains unknown.

The chain carries TRBV4-1 and TRBJ2-1; D may correspond to TRBD1 or TRBD2 (6 bases each). The clonotype comes from an adult woman who had mild COVID-19 (a few samples of this study predate the infection). Cell type and time point are not known. The sequenced sample was PBMCs or a T cell subset sorted from them (not recorded which). The CDR3 loop reads CASSQDHRGATYNEQFF. CDR3 coding DNA: TGCGCCAGCAGCCAAGACCATAGGGGGGCTACCTACAATGAGCAGTTCTTC.